The 18 T cell receptor delta chains given below trace back to one sample, sequenced in a study of γδ T cells in repeated Plasmodium falciparum infection. Gammadelta T cells were flow-sorted from PBMC into Vgamma9/Vdelta2+ and Vdelta2-negative populations for bulk analysis. TCRdb re-processed the multiplex PCR reads using CATT. The table records more than 70,000 delta-chain clones, approximately 1% of them present only once. The sample taken for sequencing was gamma-delta T cells from blood. The receptors derive from a pool of human donors (malaria-infected and uninfected, not separated).

Turning to this clone: The amino acid sequence in TCRdb belongs to a much larger clone and departs from this DNA's translation at residue 7, likely a sequencing read error; the sequence shown is translated from the DNA. The chain is built from TRDV2 and TRDJ1; D is unresolved. No J segment appears in TCRdb, so it was assigned here by matching the sequence to germline. The V end was cut by 0 bases, the J end by 3 bases, with 10 bases between. Germline assignment: CDR1 GEAIGNYY and CDR2 EKD. CDR3 length equals 14 residues. The CDR3 nucleotides read TGTGCCTGTGACACCGTCCGGGAATCCGATAAACTCATCTTT. Translated: CACDTVRESDKLIF.

This clone was detected only a few times. This likely came from a read error, as a far larger clone is one base away. This CDR3 is also generated by other DNA sequences in the sample. The genes are TRDV2 and TRDJ1, with 7 nucleotides matching TRDD3. TCRdb records no J gene; here it was assigned by comparing the DNA to germline. CDR1 is GEAIGNYY, CDR2 EKD, per germline. The CDR3 covers 16 residues. The junction had 9 bases not matched to a gene; V was cut back by 3 bases and J by 0 bases. CDR3 DNA sequence: TGTGCCTGTGACGACATTACCGGGGGATACACCGATAAACTCATCTTT. As protein: CACDDITGGYTDKLIF.

Note on this clone: A far larger clone is one nucleotide away, so this likely arose from a read error. The same CDR3 is also encoded by other DNA sequences in this sample. The chain links TRDV1 to TRDJ1, with 7 bases fitting TRDD2. No J gene was available from TCRdb, and it was assigned here by a germline match of the DNA. J was trimmed by 0 bases and V by 1 base; bases with no gene match: 32. Per germline, CDR1 TSWWSYY and CDR2 QGS. The CDR3 is made up of 25 amino acids. CDR3 DNA sequence: TGTGCTCTTGGGGAACAACCTGTACTAACTTTCCTACACGTGCTGGTTGATTGGTACACCGATAAACTCATCTTT. It specifies CALGEQPVLTFLHVLVDWYTDKLIF.

This clone was counted only a few times. A far more abundant clone sits one base away, making this likely a read error. The sample holds other DNA sequences that translate to the same CDR3. The V gene is listed as TRDV1; no J gene was called; the tabulated D call, TRDD3, remains unverified against the DNA. Germline lookup yields CDR1 TSWWSYY and CDR2 QGS. This CDR3 comprises 24 residues. The CDR3: CALGGKGVNPGDSPRGGCTDKLIF. CDR3 coding DNA: TGTGCTCTTGGGGGAAAGGGTGTTAATCCAGGGGATTCCCCGCGTGGGGGATGCACCGATAAACTCATCTTC.

A few counts support this clone. TCRdb's listed protein matches a much larger clone and diverges from this DNA's translation at residue 13, likely through a read error; the protein shown comes from the DNA. The V call is TRDV2, the J call TRDJ1; D is possibly TRDD2 or TRDD3 (6 bases each). Because TCRdb records no J gene, it was assigned here through a match of the DNA to germline. The germline gives CDR1 GEAIGNYY, CDR2 EKD. V lost 6 bases to trimming and J lost 2 bases, with 39 bases between them. CDR3 size: 22 residues. The CDR3 protein is CACWHPTSSRSTEGYFTDKLIF. The CDR3 coding sequence is TGTGCCTGTTGGCATCCTACGTCTTCTAGGTCTACTGAGGGATATTTTACCGATAAACTCATCTTT.

There are a few counts of this clone. One base separates it from a far larger clone, so it is likely a read error. Other nucleotide sequences in the sample specify the same CDR3. The J gene is TRDJ1, the V gene TRDV2; D is unresolved. This CDR3 has 14 amino acids. Germline CDR1 reads GEAIGNYY; CDR2 reads EKD. The CDR3 region is CACDTPFVVGVLIF. CDR3 in DNA: TGTGCATGTGACACCCCTTTTGTAGTTGGCGTACTCATCTTT.

For this clone: The protein recorded in TCRdb matches a much larger clone and deviates from this DNA's translation at residue 5, suggesting a read error; the protein here is obtained by translating the DNA. The chain recombines TRDV1 with TRDJ1; 9 bases line up with TRDD3. Since TCRdb gives no J gene, matching the DNA to germline was used here to assign it. From germline, CDR1 is TSWWSYY and CDR2 QGS. This CDR3 contains 26 residues. V lost 4 bases and J lost 0; bases outside the gene matches: 36. The CDR3 loop reads CALGGRSKPYLWAVRGDTKYTDKLIF. CDR3 DNA sequence: TGTGCTCTTGGGGGACGTTCCAAACCTTACCTCTGGGCGGTAAGGGGGGATACCAAATACACCGATAAACTCATCTTT.

Only a few counts were recorded for this clone. The amino acid sequence in TCRdb belongs to a much larger clone and departs from this DNA's translation at residue 10, likely a sequencing read error; the sequence shown is translated from the DNA. The J gene is TRDJ1, the V gene TRDV2; 7 nucleotides align to TRDD3. Here the J gene was assigned by germline matching of the DNA, as TCRdb has none. J gave up 1 base and V 3 bases, and 7 bases lay outside the gene matches. The CDR3 has 15 amino acids. Germline values: CDR1 GEAIGNYY, CDR2 EKD. The CDR3 DNA is TGTGCCTGTGACGAAATGAGGGATACCACCGATAAACTCATCTTT. Its protein product is CACDEMRDTTDKLIF.

This clone was seen only a few times. A far more abundant clone sits one base away, making this likely a read error. Different DNA sequences within this sample yield the same CDR3. The chain has TRDV2 and TRDJ3, with D unclear. Since TCRdb gives no J gene, matching the DNA to germline was used here to assign it. Germline V gene data show CDR1 as GEAIGNYY and CDR2 as EKD. This CDR3 has 20 amino acids. The CDR3 protein is CACDTVDIRASSWDTRQMFF. In DNA, the CDR3 is TGTGCCTGCGACACCGTAGACATCCGAGCAAGCTCCTGGGACACCCGACAGATGTTTTTC.

This clone has more than one count but fewer than ten. TCRdb pairs this DNA with a much larger clone's protein that differs at residue 3, likely a read error; the protein shown was translated from the DNA. The chain employs TRDV1 and TRDJ1, with TRDD3 as a possible D gene (6 bases). Since TCRdb gives no J gene, matching the DNA to germline was used here to assign it. This CDR3 contains 19 residues. Germline values: CDR1 TSWWSYY, CDR2 QGS. DNA for the CDR3: TGTGCTATTGGGGAAAGGAGTAGACCTACTGGGATGTACACCGATAAACTCATCTTT. As protein: CAIGERSRPTGMYTDKLIF.

Remarks on this clone: This DNA's translation differs at residue 4 from TCRdb's protein, which comes from a much larger clone; a read error is likely, and the protein shown is translated from the DNA. The rearrangement links TRDV2 to TRDJ1; 10 nucleotides align to TRDD3. The J gene, not given by TCRdb, was assigned here from a germline match of the nucleotide sequence. The CDR3 runs 19 residues. The V and J ends lost 5 bases and 1 base, in that order; junction bases with no gene match: 18. Germline CDR1 and CDR2: GEAIGNYY and EKD. CDR3 loop: CACGPLTNTGGFSTDKLIF. The CDR3 DNA reads as TGTGCCTGTGGCCCCCTAACCAATACTGGGGGATTCTCCACCGATAAACTCATCTTT.

In regard to this clone: The TCRdb record carries a much larger clone's protein, which differs from this DNA's translation at residue 13; a read error is the likely cause, and the protein listed here is the DNA translation. V and J are TRDV2 and TRDJ3, with D hard to call. TCRdb is silent on the J gene; assignment here came from matching the DNA to germline. V lost 1 base to trimming and J lost 0 bases, with 33 bases between them. This CDR3 has 25 amino acids. The germline gives CDR1 GEAIGNYY, CDR2 EKD. CDR3 loop: CACDTLEDGGPSRDQSSWDTRQMFF. CDR3 in DNA: TGTGCCTGTGACACGCTCGAAGACGGAGGGCCGAGCAGGGACCAAAGCTCCTGGGACACCCGACAGATGTTTTTC.

This clone was detected a few times. A far larger clone lies a single base away; this is likely a read error. Additional DNA sequences in this sample encode the identical CDR3. The gene calls are TRDV2 and TRDJ1; TRDD3 agrees at 8 bases. In the absence of a J gene in TCRdb, the DNA was matched to germline to assign it here. The CDR3 length is 18 residues. The germline gives CDR1 GEAIGNYY, CDR2 EKD. J was trimmed by 1 base and V by 5 bases; bases with no gene match: 17. The CDR3 nucleotides are TGTGCCTGTGTCCGTACTGGGGGGTACAAAAAATTCACCGATAAACTCATCTTT. It translates to CACVRTGGYKKFTDKLIF.

Turning to this clone: One base away lies a much larger clone, so this may be a sequencing read error. Other DNA sequences of this sample code for an identical CDR3. The chain recombines TRDV1 with TRDJ1; D call uncertain. Here the J gene was assigned by germline matching of the DNA, as TCRdb has none. From germline, CDR1 is TSWWSYY and CDR2 QGS. The CDR3 consists of 22 residues. Trimming shortened V by 0 bases and J by 5 bases, and 34 bases separated the two germline ends. The CDR3 sequence: CALGELYRAALFSLTLKDKLIF. For the CDR3, the DNA is TGTGCTCTTGGGGAACTCTACCGAGCGGCGTTGTTCTCCCTAACCCTTAAGGATAAACTCATCTTT.

In the case of this clone: A read error is the likely source, as a far larger clone sits one nucleotide away. The sample has other DNA sequences that encode this CDR3 too. The V gene call reads TRDV2; no J gene was called; the D call TRDD3 from the table was never checked on the DNA. Germline CDR1 GEAIGNYY, CDR2 EKD. The CDR3 runs to 18 residues. CDR3 in amino acids: CACDTVSGYAGYTDKLIF. DNA for the CDR3: TGTGCCTGTGACACCGTCTCGGGATACGCGGGGTACACCGATAAACTTATCTTT.

This clone was detected a few times. With a far larger clone one base away, a read error is the likely cause. Other DNA sequences from this sample encode an identical CDR3 as well. DNA for the CDR3: TGTGCTCTCGGGGAATGGGGGAATCTCATTACCAGTCTCTGGGGATACGCAGACACCGATAAACTCATCTTT. It codes for CALGEWGNLITSLWGYADTDKLIF. The chain carries TRDV1 and TRDJ1, with TRDD3 matching 9 bases. Germline V gives CDR1 TSWWSYY, CDR2 QGS. The CDR3 contains 24 residues.

With regard to this clone: TCRdb shows a much larger clone's protein in place of this DNA's translation, and the two differ at residue 8, likely through a read error; the protein shown is translated from the DNA. The chain joins TRDV1 to TRDJ1; D unclear. Germline-derived CDR1 and CDR2 are TSWWSYY and QGS. The V gene lost 4 bases and the J gene lost 3 bases, with 9 bases spanning the gap. The CDR3 length is 13 residues. CDR3 loop: CALGALTADKLIF. In DNA form, the CDR3 reads TGTGCTCTTGGGGCCCTAACCGCCGATAAACTCATCTTT.

The V gene is TRDV1, the J gene TRDJ1; 10 bases fit TRDD3. The J gene, left out of TCRdb, was set here by checking the DNA against germline. Trimming took 1 base from V and 0 from J; bases not matched to a gene: 11. CDR3 length: 19 amino acids. Germline V gives CDR1 TSWWSYY, CDR2 QGS. The CDR3 sequence: CALGERRETGGLYTDKLIF. The DNA of the CDR3 is TGTGCTCTTGGGGAACGGAGGGAGACTGGGGGATTGTACACCGATAAACTCATCTTT.